A single sample is the source of the 15 T cell receptor beta chains below, sequenced in a study of regulatory T cells in long-lasting Graves disease. Library construction for TCR beta used iRepertoire HTBI primers and Arm-PCR of CDR3 regions. TCRdb redid the calling of the multiplex PCR reads with MiXCR, one entry per CDR3 protein. The sample lists around 460,000 distinct CDR3 sequences, 20% to 25% seen once, with around 7% in the top ten. Described time point: persistent/refractory GD, antithyroid drugs over 5 years with positive TRAb. The TCR library was made from RNA that had been extracted from PBMCs in TRIzol. Sequenced here: peripheral blood mononuclear cells (PBMCs), sampled when the disease was refractory, from a patient treated with antithyroid drugs. Source of these receptors: a female donor with Graves disease.

This clonotype came up many times. V is TRBV27 and J is TRBJ1-1; TRBD1 is a possible D gene (5 bases). Per germline, CDR1 MNHEY and CDR2 SMNVEV (reference sequence). The V end was cut by 8 bases, the J end by 0 bases, with 16 bases between. The CDR3 length is 15 residues. The CDR3 DNA reads TGTGCCAGCGGCGGCAGGGATCTCATGAACACTGAAGCTTTCTTT. It codes for CASGGRDLMNTEAFF.

This clonotype was seen repeatedly, ten times or more. The chain couples TRBV7-2 to TRBJ2-5; TRBD1 or TRBD2 may be the D gene (5 bases each). From germline, CDR1 is SGHTA and CDR2 FQGNSA. Between the trimmed V and J ends, which lost 7 bases and 5 bases, there was a span of 11 bases. The CDR3 sequence is 12 residues long. Written as DNA, the CDR3 is TGTGCCAGCAAAGGGACGTGGGAGACCCAGTACTTC. The encoded protein is CASKGTWETQYF. Complete variable domain (other parts from reference TRBV7-2 and TRBJ2-5): GAGVSQSPSNKVTEKGKDVELRCDPISGHTALYWYRQSLGQGLEFLIYFQGNSAPDKSGLPSDRFSAERTGGSVSTLTIQRTQQEDSAVYLCASKGTWETQYFGPGTRLLVL.

This clonotype came up many times. The chain recombines TRBV19 with TRBJ1-1, with no clear D. The CDR3 consists of 13 residues. Germline CDR1 and CDR2: LNHDA and SQIVND (reference sequence). The germline V and J ends were trimmed by 9 bases and 0 bases, with 11 bases remaining between them. The DNA of the CDR3 is TGTGCCAGCAGCTCGGAAATGAACACTGAAGCTTTCTTT. It specifies CASSSEMNTEAFF.

This clonotype was counted at least ten times. The chain couples TRBV7-2 to TRBJ2-7; 8 positions match TRBD1. CDR1 and CDR2 (germline): SGHTA, FQGNSA. The ends lost 4 bases at V and 6 bases at J; junction bases unmatched: 11. This CDR3 comprises 15 residues. CDR3 sequence reads: CASSSRTGFEFEQYF. The CDR3 DNA reads as TGTGCCAGCAGCTCCAGGACAGGGTTTGAATTCGAGCAGTACTTC.

The V gene is TRBV24-1, the J gene TRBJ2-1, with TRBD2 matching over 14 bases. The CDR3 contains 15 residues. The J segment lost 12 bases and the V segment lost 3 bases, leaving 6 bases of the junction unmatched. Germline lookup yields CDR1 KGHDR and CDR2 SFDVKD. This CDR3 reads CATSDPGTSGRGQFF. DNA for the CDR3: TGTGCCACCAGTGATCCCGGGACTAGCGGGAGAGGGCAGTTCTTC.

This clonotype turned up a few times. The chain employs TRBV20-1 and TRBJ2-7, with D possibly being TRBD2 (5 bases). CDR1 DFQATT and CDR2 SNEGSKA come from the germline V gene (reference sequence). This CDR3 contains 15 residues. With 3 bases removed from V and 2 bases from J, the gap between germline ends came to 17 bases. In nucleotides, the CDR3 is TGCAGTGCTAGGGGCCCCAGCACGACTACCTACGAGCAGTACTTC. This encodes CSARGPSTTTYEQYF.

In this sample, this clonotype turned up many times. The V and J genes are TRBV6-1 and TRBJ1-6, with TRBD1 identical over 9 bases. Germline-derived CDR1 and CDR2 are MNHNS and SASEGT. V shed 4 bases, J shed 0 bases, and the junction held 4 bases outside the gene matches. This CDR3 comprises 17 residues. CDR3 protein: CASSVGTGISYNSPLHF. As DNA, the CDR3 is TGTGCCAGCAGTGTTGGGACAGGGATCTCCTATAATTCACCCCTCCACTTT.

The table lists this clonotype with many counts. The rearrangement links TRBV20-1 to TRBJ1-1; D gene unclear. The germline V gene has CDR1 DFQATT and CDR2 SNEGSKA (reference sequence). V was pared by 3 bases and J by 1 base, with 9 bases between. This CDR3 comprises 13 residues. The CDR3 spells CSASGPTNTEAFF. CDR3 in DNA: TGCAGTGCTAGCGGCCCGACGAACACTGAAGCTTTCTTT.

This rearrangement joins TRBV30 to TRBJ2-3, with D possibly matching TRBD1 (6 bases). The CDR3 extends over 14 amino acids. Trimming shortened V by 1 base and J by 8 bases, and 16 bases separated the two germline ends. Germline V gene lookup returns CDR1 GTSNPN and CDR2 SVGIG (reference sequence). The chain's CDR3 is CAWSAGAASGTQYF. The CDR3 nucleotides read TGTGCCTGGAGTGCAGGGGCCGCGTCAGGTACGCAGTATTTT.

This clonotype was observed many times. V usage is TRBV6-2 or TRBV6-3 and J usage is TRBJ2-5, with a possible D match to TRBD2 (5 bases). The germline CDR1 and CDR2 sequences are MNHEY and SVGEGT. The CDR3 length is 18 residues. Trimming pared 2 bases from V and 2 bases from J, leaving 21 bases between. CDR3 sequence: CASSYPRLRGSGQETQYF. The CDR3 DNA sequence: TGTGCCAGCAGTTACCCCCGCCTCCGTGGAAGCGGTCAAGAGACCCAGTACTTC.

This clonotype has a count of ten or more. The chain joins TRBV29-1 to TRBJ2-5; D is unresolved. V lost 3 bases and J lost 5, with 7 bases in between. From germline, CDR1 is SQVTM and CDR2 ANQGSEA. The CDR3 sequence is 11 residues long. CDR3 sequence (DNA): TGCAGCGTTGATGACTGGGAGACCCAGTACTTC. This gives the protein CSVDDWETQYF.

There are many counts of this clonotype. The gene calls are TRBV12-3 or TRBV12-4 and TRBJ1-2; tentative D call: TRBD1 (6 bases). CDR3 length equals 14 residues. The V and J ends lost 1 base and 5 bases respectively, with 11 bases between them. CDR3 in amino acids: CASSLEAGVYGYTF. CDR3 DNA sequence: TGTGCCAGCAGTTTAGAAGCAGGGGTTTATGGCTACACCTTC.

A few counts support this clonotype. For the CDR3, the DNA is TGTGCCTGGAGTGGGACTCCTTATGAGCAGTTCTTC. Its translation: CAWSGTPYEQFF. V gene TRBV30 combines with J gene TRBJ2-1; TRBD2 is a possible D gene (5 bases). CDR1 and CDR2 (germline): GTSNPN, SVGIG (reference sequence). The V gene lost 1 base and the J gene lost 8 bases, with 9 bases spanning the gap. The CDR3 runs 12 residues.

As regards this clonotype: Given a much more abundant clone one base away, this may be a read error. This sequence joins TRBV6-9 and TRBJ2-5; 9 bases are a match to TRBD2. CDR1 and CDR2 from the germline V gene are MNHGY and SVAAGI. The CDR3 runs 14 residues. The CDR3 sequence is CAGSYGREGETQYF. The CDR3 nucleotides are TGTGCCGGCAGTTACGGGCGGGAGGGTGAGACCCAGTACTTC.

This clonotype has at least ten counts. The chain is built from TRBV11-3 and TRBJ1-1; no clear D gene. CDR1 and CDR2 (germline): SGHNT, YENEEA. V was pared by 5 bases and J by 0 bases, with 13 bases between. The CDR3 extends over 15 amino acids. CDR3 in DNA: TGTGCCAGCAGCGCGCGGGAGAAACTGAACACTGAAGCTTTCTTT. Residues: CASSAREKLNTEAFF.